These T cell receptor beta chains were read from a single sample in a study of blood T cells in healthy people across ages. TCRdb redid the calling of the 5' RACE reads with MiXCR, one entry per CDR3 protein. This sample carries roughly 1,500,000 distinct CDR3 sequences, around 39% of them seen once, and the ten largest clones take 7.9%. Sequencing used blood. These receptor sequences come from a woman in her late teens or twenties in good health. Each CDR3 is given with its conserved first and last residue.

CDR3 | length | J | V
CASSSLVIRVYYGQYF | 16 | TRBJ2-5 | TRBV21-1
CASSEYFATEAFF | 13 | TRBJ1-1 | TRBV25-1
CASSEQQLSYNEQFF | 15 | TRBJ2-1 | TRBV2
CSAPGVLDTQYF | 12 | TRBJ2-3 | TRBV20-1
CASSDTGTNTDTQYF | 15 | TRBJ2-3 | TRBV6-2/TRBV6-3
CASSYSPGADTQYF | 14 | TRBJ2-3 | TRBV6-6
CASSLASGIYEQYF | 14 | TRBJ2-7 | TRBV7-2
CATSGGAVQETQYF | 14 | TRBJ2-5 | TRBV15
CASSPPGTPTYEQYF | 15 | TRBJ2-7 | TRBV18
CSAWIQGGGTEAFF | 14 | TRBJ1-1 | TRBV20-1
CASSPGHSGHYEQYF | 15 | . | TRBV4-1
CATLTPGSGNTIYF | 14 | TRBJ1-3 | TRBV10-3
CASSAGAKGHSIETQYF | 17 | TRBJ2-5 | TRBV13
CASRGQRGRDEQYF | 14 | TRBJ2-7 | TRBV27
CASSYSRESPEQYF | 14 | . | TRBV6-5
CASSSRDRRLLETQYF | 16 | TRBJ2-5 | TRBV7-8
CASSLMGGSNTGELFF | 16 | TRBJ2-2 | TRBV7-2
CASSPSLGATEAFF | 14 | TRBJ1-1 | TRBV28
CASSDPRAGSGTDTQYF | 17 | TRBJ2-3 | TRBV2
CAPQGKFGQGAFGETQYF | 18 | . | TRBV5-1
CASSMGAGGFNEQYF | 15 | TRBJ2-5 | TRBV6-5
CASSGNPGVDTQYF | 14 | TRBJ2-3 | TRBV7-2
CAISEGQGNGGYTF | 14 | TRBJ1-2 | TRBV10-3
CATSRGAGANEQFF | 14 | TRBJ2-1 | TRBV15
CASSLVGGLRNQPQHF | 16 | TRBJ1-5 | TRBV7-8
CASSSQQVSDTQYF | 14 | TRBJ2-3 | TRBV12-3/TRBV12-4
CASSDEGAAREQYF | 14 | TRBJ2-7 | TRBV2
CASRPHSSGRAWTGELFF | 18 | TRBJ2-2 | TRBV6-2/TRBV6-3
CATSRDRGYQPQHF | 14 | TRBJ1-5 | TRBV15
CASTGRGQGATNSYEQYF | 18 | TRBJ2-7 | TRBV6-6
CASSRGFSYEQYF | 13 | TRBJ2-7 | TRBV11-2
CASSLLYGYTF | 11 | TRBJ1-2 | TRBV25-1
CAVGRLGYTEAFF | 13 | TRBJ1-1 | TRBV6-5
CASSQDFGRVLEQYF | 15 | TRBJ2-7 | TRBV3-1
CARSLDTNEQFF | 12 | TRBJ2-1 | TRBV12-3/TRBV12-4
CASNVGQPNTEAFF | 14 | TRBJ1-1 | TRBV5-1
CASTGGNYYGYTF | 13 | TRBJ1-2 | TRBV25-1
CSARPSGTGLTDYGYTF | 17 | TRBJ1-2 | TRBV20-1
CASSFWAEKNTGELFF | 16 | TRBJ2-2 | TRBV5-1
CASSYPGLAGRNEQFF | 16 | TRBJ2-1 | TRBV28
CASSLVSIGLAGNIQYF | 17 | TRBJ2-4 | TRBV7-2
CASSFPGQGAPGYTF | 15 | TRBJ1-2 | TRBV7-9
CSACDGAGWETEAFF | 15 | TRBJ1-1 | TRBV20-1
CASSRWGGEQYF | 12 | TRBJ2-7 | TRBV28
CASSVFDLDYEQYF | 14 | TRBJ2-7 | TRBV9
CASRQGGILTDTQYF | 15 | TRBJ2-3 | TRBV6-5
CASSLGGFGYTF | 12 | TRBJ1-2 | TRBV11-2
CSAGPGRANYGYTF | 14 | TRBJ1-2 | TRBV20-1
CSVETRQAVNTEAFF | 15 | TRBJ1-1 | TRBV29-1
CASNRDRANEAFF | 13 | TRBJ1-1 | TRBV6-6
CSRTSGGSGYTF | 12 | TRBJ1-2 | TRBV20-1
CASPGRTTDKQYF | 13 | TRBJ2-3 | TRBV2
CASSLEGRGHEQFF | 14 | TRBJ2-1 | TRBV5-1
CASSYSSTSGSYEQFF | 16 | TRBJ2-1 | TRBV12-3/TRBV12-4
CASSYPDGVSYEQYF | 15 | TRBJ2-7 | TRBV28
CASSQARGSGYGYTF | 15 | TRBJ1-2 | TRBV4-1
CSVERQGTISNYGYTF | 16 | TRBJ1-2 | TRBV20-1
CASSRQGAAGANVLTF | 16 | TRBJ2-6 | TRBV28